This T cell receptor (beta chain) was captured in a study of human T cells and chemical hapten exposure. Study details: Patients had diphenylcyclopropenone applied to the scalp weekly throughout the roughly 24-week study. Study findings and constraints: Patch test score showed a positive correlation with PT1 expanded TCR counts.

Time point here: patch test 2, 6 weeks after DPC sensitization. The treatment denotes: therapeutic diphenylcyclopropenone sensitization with weekly scalp DPC. The study enrolled 18 to 70-year-old alopecia patients suitable for DPC. This clonotype occurred many times. Its antigen remains unidentified. The germline gives CDR1 MGHRA, CDR2 YSYEKL. This CDR3 has 15 amino acids. V lost 3 bases and J lost 5, with 17 bases in between. TCRdb itself ran the RACE reads through MiXCR, one entry per CDR3 protein. The sample yields about 400,000 distinct CDR3 sequences, about 6% seen once. This receptor was identified in a woman aged 18-29 years with alopecia areata. Some clones in this sample may be carry-over from other donors' samples. J is TRBJ2-7 and V is TRBV4-1; a possible D gene is TRBD1 (6 bases). The source material was whole blood, sampled in connection with sensitization to the hapten diphenylcyclopropenone (DPC). The CDR3 DNA follows: TGCGCCAGCAGCCAGCCCAACAGGGCTGCCCACGAGCAGTACTTC. Its translation: CASSQPNRAAHEQYF.